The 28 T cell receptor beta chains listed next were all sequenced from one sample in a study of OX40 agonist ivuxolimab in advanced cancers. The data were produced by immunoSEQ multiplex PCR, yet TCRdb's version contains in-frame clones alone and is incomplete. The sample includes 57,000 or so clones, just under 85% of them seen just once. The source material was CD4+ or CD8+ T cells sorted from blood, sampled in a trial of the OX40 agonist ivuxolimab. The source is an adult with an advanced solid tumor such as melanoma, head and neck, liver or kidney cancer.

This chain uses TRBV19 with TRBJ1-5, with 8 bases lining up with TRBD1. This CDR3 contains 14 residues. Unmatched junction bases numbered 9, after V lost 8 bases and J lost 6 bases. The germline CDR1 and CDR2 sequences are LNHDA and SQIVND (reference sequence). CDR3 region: CASGGQGGGQPQHF. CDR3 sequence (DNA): TGTGCCAGTGGAGGACAGGGTGGGGGTCAGCCCCAGCATTTT.

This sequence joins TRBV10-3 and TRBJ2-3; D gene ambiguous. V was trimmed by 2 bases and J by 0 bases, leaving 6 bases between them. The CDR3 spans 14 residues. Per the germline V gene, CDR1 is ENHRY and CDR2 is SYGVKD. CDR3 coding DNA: TGTGCCATCAGTGAGGGGTTTAGCACAGATACGCAGTATTTT. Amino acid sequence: CAISEGFSTDTQYF.

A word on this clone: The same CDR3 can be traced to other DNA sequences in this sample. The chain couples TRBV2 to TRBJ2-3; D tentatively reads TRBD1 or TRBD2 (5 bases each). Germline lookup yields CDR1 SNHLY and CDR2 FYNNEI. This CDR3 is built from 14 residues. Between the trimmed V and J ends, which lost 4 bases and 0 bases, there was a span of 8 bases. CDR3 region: CASSVGTSTDTQYF. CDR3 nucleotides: TGTGCCAGCAGTGTGGGGACCAGCACAGATACGCAGTATTTT.

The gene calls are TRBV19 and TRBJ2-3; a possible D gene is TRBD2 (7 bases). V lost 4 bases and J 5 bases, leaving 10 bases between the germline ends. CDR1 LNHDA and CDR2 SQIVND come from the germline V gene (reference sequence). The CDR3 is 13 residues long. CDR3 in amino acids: CASSRGGIDTQYF. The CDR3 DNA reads TGTGCCAGTAGTAGGGGGGGCATAGATACGCAGTATTTT.

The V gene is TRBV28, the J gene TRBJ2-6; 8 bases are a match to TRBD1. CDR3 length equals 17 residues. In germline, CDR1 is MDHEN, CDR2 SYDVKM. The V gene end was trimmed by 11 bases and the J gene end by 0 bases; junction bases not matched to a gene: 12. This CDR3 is CASMGQGATSGANVLTF. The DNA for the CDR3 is TGTGCCTCCATGGGTCAGGGGGCCACCTCTGGGGCCAACGTCCTGACTTTC.

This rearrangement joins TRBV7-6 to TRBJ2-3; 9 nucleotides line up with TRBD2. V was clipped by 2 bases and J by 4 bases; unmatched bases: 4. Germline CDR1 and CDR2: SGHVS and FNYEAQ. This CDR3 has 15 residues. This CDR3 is CASSLSGGTPDTQYF. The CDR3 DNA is TGTGCCAGCAGCTTAAGCGGGGGGACCCCAGATACGCAGTATTTT. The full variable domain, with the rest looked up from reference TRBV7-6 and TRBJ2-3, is GAGVSQSPRYKVTKRGQDVALRCDPISGHVSLYWYRQALGQGPEFLTYFNYEAQQDKSGLPNDRFSAERPEGSISTLTIQRTEQRDSAMYRCASSLSGGTPDTQYFGPGTRLTVL.

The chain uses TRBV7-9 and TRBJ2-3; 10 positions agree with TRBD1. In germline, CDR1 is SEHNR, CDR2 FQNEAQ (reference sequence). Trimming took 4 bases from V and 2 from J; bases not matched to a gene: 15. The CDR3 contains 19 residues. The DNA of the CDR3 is TGTGCCAGCAGCTCGCGCCGAACCGGGACAGGGGACAACACAGATACGCAGTATTTT. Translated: CASSSRRTGTGDNTDTQYF.

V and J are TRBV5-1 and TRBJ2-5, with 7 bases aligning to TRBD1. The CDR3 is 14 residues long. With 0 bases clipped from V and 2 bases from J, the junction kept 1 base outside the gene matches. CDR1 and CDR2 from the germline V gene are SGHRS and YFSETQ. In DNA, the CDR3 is TGCGCCAGCAGCTTGGGGACAGGACAAGAGACCCAGTACTTC. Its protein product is CASSLGTGQETQYF.

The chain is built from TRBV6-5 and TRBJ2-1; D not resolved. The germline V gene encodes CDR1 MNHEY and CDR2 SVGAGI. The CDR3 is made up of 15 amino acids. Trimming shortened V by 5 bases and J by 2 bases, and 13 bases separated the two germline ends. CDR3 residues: CASSQPRGAYNEQFF. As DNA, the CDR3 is TGTGCCAGCAGTCAACCTCGAGGAGCCTACAATGAGCAGTTCTTC.

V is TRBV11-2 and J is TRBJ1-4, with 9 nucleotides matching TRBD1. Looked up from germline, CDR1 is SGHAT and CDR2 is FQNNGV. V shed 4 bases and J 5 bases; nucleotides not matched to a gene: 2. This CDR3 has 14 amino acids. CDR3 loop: CASSSGTGNEKLFF. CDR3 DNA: TGTGCCAGCAGCTCCGGGACAGGGAATGAAAAACTGTTTTTT.

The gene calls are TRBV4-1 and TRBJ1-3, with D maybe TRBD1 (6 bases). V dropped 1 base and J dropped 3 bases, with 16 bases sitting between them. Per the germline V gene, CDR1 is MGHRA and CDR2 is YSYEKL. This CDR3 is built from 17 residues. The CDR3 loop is CASSQVWGQSYGNTIYF. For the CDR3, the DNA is TGCGCCAGCAGCCAAGTATGGGGGCAGAGCTATGGAAACACCATATATTTT.

In DNA form, the CDR3 reads TGTGCCAGCAGCGTTCTGTCCCAGTCAGATACGCAGTATTTT. It translates to CASSVLSQSDTQYF. The V gene is TRBV9, the J gene TRBJ2-3; D is unresolved. This CDR3 contains 14 residues. CDR1 SGDLS and CDR2 YYNGEE come from the germline V gene. The V gene lost 2 bases and the J gene lost 4 bases, with 11 bases spanning the gap.

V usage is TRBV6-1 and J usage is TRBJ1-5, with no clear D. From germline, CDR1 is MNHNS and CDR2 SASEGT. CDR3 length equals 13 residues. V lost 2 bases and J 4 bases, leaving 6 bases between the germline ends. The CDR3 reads CASSEQRNQPQHF. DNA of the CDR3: TGTGCCAGCAGTGAACAGCGGAATCAGCCCCAGCATTTT.

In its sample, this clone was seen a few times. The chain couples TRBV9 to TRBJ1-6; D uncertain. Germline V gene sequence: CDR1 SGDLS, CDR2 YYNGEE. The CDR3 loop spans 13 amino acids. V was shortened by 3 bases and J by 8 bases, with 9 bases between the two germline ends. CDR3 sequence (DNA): TGTGCCAGCAGCGACCGCACAGATTCACCCCTCCACTTT. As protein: CASSDRTDSPLHF. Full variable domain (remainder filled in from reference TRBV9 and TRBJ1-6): DSGVTQTPKHLITATGQRVTLRCSPRSGDLSVYWYQQSLDQGLQFLIQYYNGEERAKGNILERFSAQQFPDLHSELNLSSLELGDSALYFCASSDRTDSPLHFGNGTRLTVT.

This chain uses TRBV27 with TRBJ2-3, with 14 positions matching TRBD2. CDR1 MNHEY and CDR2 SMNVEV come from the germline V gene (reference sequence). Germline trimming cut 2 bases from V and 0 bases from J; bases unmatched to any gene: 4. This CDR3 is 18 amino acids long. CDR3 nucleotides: TGTGCCAGCAGTTTAGCGACTAGCGGGGGGGTTAGCACAGATACGCAGTATTTT. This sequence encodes CASSLATSGGVSTDTQYF.

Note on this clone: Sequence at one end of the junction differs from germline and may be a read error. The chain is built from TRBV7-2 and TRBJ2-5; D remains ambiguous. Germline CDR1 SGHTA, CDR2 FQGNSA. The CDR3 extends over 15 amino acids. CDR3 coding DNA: TGTGCCAGCAGCGTAGCCTCTTGGTCCCAAGAGACCCAGTACTTC. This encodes CASSVASWSQETQYF.

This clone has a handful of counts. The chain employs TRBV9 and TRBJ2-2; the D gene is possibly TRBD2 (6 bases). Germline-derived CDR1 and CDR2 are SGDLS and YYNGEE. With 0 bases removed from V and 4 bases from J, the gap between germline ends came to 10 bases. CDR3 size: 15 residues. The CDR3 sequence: CASSVGSGSTGELFF. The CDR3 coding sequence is TGTGCCAGCAGCGTAGGGAGCGGGTCCACCGGGGAGCTGTTTTTT.

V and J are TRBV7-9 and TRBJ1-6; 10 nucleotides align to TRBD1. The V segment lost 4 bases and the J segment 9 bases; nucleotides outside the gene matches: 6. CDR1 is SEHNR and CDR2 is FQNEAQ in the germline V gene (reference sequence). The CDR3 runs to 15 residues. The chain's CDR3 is CASSSRQGAISPLHF. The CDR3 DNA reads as TGTGCCAGCAGCTCGAGACAGGGGGCGATTTCACCCCTCCACTTT.

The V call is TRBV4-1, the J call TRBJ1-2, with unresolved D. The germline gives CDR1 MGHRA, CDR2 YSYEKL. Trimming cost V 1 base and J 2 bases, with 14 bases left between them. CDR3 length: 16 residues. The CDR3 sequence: CASSQGWQPANYGYTF. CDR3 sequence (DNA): TGCGCCAGCAGCCAAGGTTGGCAGCCAGCCAACTATGGCTACACCTTC.

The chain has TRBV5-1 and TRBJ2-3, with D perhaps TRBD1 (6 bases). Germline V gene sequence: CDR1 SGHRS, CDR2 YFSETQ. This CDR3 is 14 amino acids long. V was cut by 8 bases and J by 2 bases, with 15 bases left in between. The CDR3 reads CASNLGATTDTQYF. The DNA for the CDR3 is TGCGCCAGTAACCTGGGGGCGACCACAGATACGCAGTATTTT.

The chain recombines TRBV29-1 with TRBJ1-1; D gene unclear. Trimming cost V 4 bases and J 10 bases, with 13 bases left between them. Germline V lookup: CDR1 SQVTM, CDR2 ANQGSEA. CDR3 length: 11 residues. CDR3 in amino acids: CSVVSSFRAFF. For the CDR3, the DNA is TGCAGCGTTGTTTCGTCCTTTAGAGCTTTCTTT.

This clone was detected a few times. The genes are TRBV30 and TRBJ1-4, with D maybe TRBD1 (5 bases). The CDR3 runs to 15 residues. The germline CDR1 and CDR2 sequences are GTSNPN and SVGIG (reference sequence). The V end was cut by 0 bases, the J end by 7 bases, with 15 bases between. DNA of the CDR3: TGTGCCTGGAGTGTCAAGACAGTTATGCGTGAAAAACTGTTTTTT. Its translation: CAWSVKTVMREKLFF.

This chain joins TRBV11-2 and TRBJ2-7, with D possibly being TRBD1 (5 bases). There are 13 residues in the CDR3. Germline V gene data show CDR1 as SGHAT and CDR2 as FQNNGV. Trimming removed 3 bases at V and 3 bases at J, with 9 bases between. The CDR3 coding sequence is TGTGCCAGCAGCTTCACGGACAACTACGAGCAGTACTTC. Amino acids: CASSFTDNYEQYF.

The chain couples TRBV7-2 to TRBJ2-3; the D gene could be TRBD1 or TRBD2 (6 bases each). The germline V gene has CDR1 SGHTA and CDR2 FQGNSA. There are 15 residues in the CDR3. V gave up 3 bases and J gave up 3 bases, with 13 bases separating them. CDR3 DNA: TGTGCCAGCAGCTTGGTCGGGGGCGGGACAGATACGCAGTATTTT. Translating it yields CASSLVGGGTDTQYF.

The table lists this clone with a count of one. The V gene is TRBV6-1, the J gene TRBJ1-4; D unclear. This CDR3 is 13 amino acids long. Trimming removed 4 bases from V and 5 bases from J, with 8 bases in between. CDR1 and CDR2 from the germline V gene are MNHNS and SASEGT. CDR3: CASSGIKNEKLFF. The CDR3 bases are TGTGCCAGCAGTGGAATCAAAAATGAAAAACTGTTTTTT.

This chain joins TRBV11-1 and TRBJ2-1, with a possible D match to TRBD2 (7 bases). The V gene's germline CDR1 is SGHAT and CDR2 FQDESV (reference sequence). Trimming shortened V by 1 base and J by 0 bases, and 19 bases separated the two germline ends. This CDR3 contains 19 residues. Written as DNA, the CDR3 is TGTGCCAGCAGCTTAGAGGGCGGGGGCGCACCAAGCTCCTACAATGAGCAGTTCTTC. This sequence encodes CASSLEGGGAPSSYNEQFF.

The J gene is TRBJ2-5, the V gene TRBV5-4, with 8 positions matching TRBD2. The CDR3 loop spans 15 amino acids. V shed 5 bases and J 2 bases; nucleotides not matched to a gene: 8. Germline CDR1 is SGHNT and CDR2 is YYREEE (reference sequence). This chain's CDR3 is CASRRSGTGQETQYF. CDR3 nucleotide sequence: TGTGCCAGCAGACGTAGCGGGACGGGGCAAGAGACCCAGTACTTC.

As DNA, the CDR3 is TGTGCCAGTAGCGCCCACTACGAGCAGTACTTC. Translating gives CASSAHYEQYF. J is TRBJ2-7 and V is TRBV2, with TRBD2 as a possible D gene (5 bases). Germline V gene sequence: CDR1 SNHLY, CDR2 FYNNEI. The CDR3 loop spans 11 amino acids. Trimming stripped 9 bases from V and 3 bases from J, with 9 bases between.